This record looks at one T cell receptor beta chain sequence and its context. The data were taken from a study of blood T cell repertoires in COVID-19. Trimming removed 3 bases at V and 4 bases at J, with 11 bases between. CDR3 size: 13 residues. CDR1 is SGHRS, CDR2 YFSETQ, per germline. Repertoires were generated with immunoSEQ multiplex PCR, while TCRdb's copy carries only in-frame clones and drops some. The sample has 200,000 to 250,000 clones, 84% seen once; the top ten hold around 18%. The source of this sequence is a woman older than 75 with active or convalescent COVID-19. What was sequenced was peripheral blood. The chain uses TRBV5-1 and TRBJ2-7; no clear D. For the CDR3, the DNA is TGCGCCAGCAGCTCCACTACTCAGTACGAGCAGTACTTC. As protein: CASSSTTQYEQYF.